These 9 T cell receptor beta chains were all obtained from the same sample, sequenced in a study of blood T cell repertoires in COVID-19. Sequencing was performed with immunoSEQ multiplex PCR; in TCRdb, only in-frame clones are kept and a portion is missing. The sample contains roughly 200,000 clones, around nine tenths of which appear only once. Sequencing input: peripheral blood. The source is a man aged 50 to 60 with COVID-19, enrolled during active disease.

This chain uses TRBV7-9 with TRBJ1-4, with D hard to call. The CDR3 has 17 amino acids. Trimming left V 0 bases short and J 0 bases short, with 11 bases between. Germline V gives CDR1 SEHNR, CDR2 FQNEAQ (reference sequence). CDR3 residues: CASSLADSLATNEKLFF. CDR3 coding DNA: TGTGCCAGCAGCTTAGCGGATAGCCTTGCAACTAATGAAAAACTGTTTTTT.

This clone showed up just once. The chain is built from TRBV19 and TRBJ2-5; 9 nucleotides agree with TRBD1. CDR1 LNHDA and CDR2 SQIVND come from the germline V gene (reference sequence). Trimming removed 6 bases from V and 4 bases from J; junction bases left unmatched: 6. The CDR3 totals 14 residues. DNA of the CDR3: TGTGCCAGTAGGATAACAGGGGGCGGAGAGACCCAGTACTTC. Protein sequence: CASRITGGGETQYF.

This clone appeared once. The chain has TRBV25-1 and TRBJ2-1; 9 bases align to TRBD2. V shed 0 bases, J shed 3 bases, and the junction held 9 bases outside the gene matches. CDR1 and CDR2 from the germline V gene are MGHDK and SYGVNS. The CDR3 loop spans 18 amino acids. The DNA of the CDR3 is TGTGCCAGCAGTGAATATAGGTCTAGCGGGGCTCTCTACAATGAGCAGTTCTTC. It is translated as CASSEYRSSGALYNEQFF.

The J gene is TRBJ1-1, the V gene TRBV18; 7 nucleotides align to TRBD1. CDR1 KGHSH and CDR2 LQKENI come from the germline V gene. Germline trimming cut 4 bases from V and 3 bases from J; bases unmatched to any gene: 2. The CDR3 sequence is 13 residues long. Here the CDR3 reads CASSLGTDTEAFF. The CDR3 region has the DNA TGTGCCAGCTCACTAGGGACAGACACTGAAGCTTTCTTT. The complete variable domain, with remaining parts taken from reference TRBV18 and TRBJ1-1, reads NAGVMQNPRHLVRRRGQEARLRCSPMKGHSHVYWYRQLPEEGLKFMVYLQKENIIDESGMPKERFSAEFPKEGPSILRIQQVVRGDSAAYFCASSLGTDTEAFFGQGTRLTVV.

The CDR3 region is CASSKVAGGRSSTDTQYF. In DNA form, the CDR3 reads TGTGCCAGCAGCAAAGTAGCGGGGGGGCGAAGTAGCACAGATACGCAGTATTTT. The rearrangement joins TRBV7-8 to TRBJ2-3; TRBD2 matches 11 bases. The J segment lost 0 bases and the V segment lost 5 bases, leaving 10 bases of the junction unmatched. CDR3 length: 18 residues. Germline values: CDR1 SGHVS, CDR2 FQNEAQ.

This clone turned up a few times. The chain has TRBV12-3 or TRBV12-4 and TRBJ2-5; the match to TRBD1 covers 8 bases. V was clipped by 9 bases and J by 4 bases; unmatched bases: 7. The CDR3 extends over 13 amino acids. CDR3 protein: CASRTGPRETQYF. The CDR3, as DNA: TGTGCCAGTAGGACAGGGCCTCGAGAGACCCAGTACTTC.

The CDR3 coding sequence is TGTGCCAGCAGCCTATTAGTCCCAGATACGCAGTATTTT. It translates to CASSLLVPDTQYF. The rearrangement uses TRBV27 and TRBJ2-3; D unresolved. Germline V gene lookup returns CDR1 MNHEY and CDR2 SMNVEV (reference sequence). This CDR3 contains 13 residues. V was cut by 6 bases and J by 4 bases, with 11 bases left in between.

The rearrangement links TRBV30 to TRBJ1-4; 8 bases match TRBD1. This CDR3 contains 14 residues. Looked up from germline, CDR1 is GTSNPN and CDR2 is SVGIG (reference sequence). Losses at the gene ends were 5 bases for V and 7 bases for J; bases not matched to a gene: 9. CDR3 bases: TGTGCCTGGGCTTCAGGGGGCGCAGGTGAAAAACTGTTTTTT. This codes for CAWASGGAGEKLFF.

V usage is TRBV6-5 and J usage is TRBJ1-2; TRBD1 matches 8 bases. Per germline, CDR1 MNHEY and CDR2 SVGAGI. The CDR3 is made up of 14 amino acids. J gave up 8 bases and V 7 bases, and 12 bases lay outside the gene matches. In DNA, the CDR3 is TGTGCCAGCATTAAATGGACAGGGTCGGGAGGCTACACCTTC. It is translated as CASIKWTGSGGYTF.